The clone carrying this T cell receptor beta chain was recorded once. The entry originates in a study of blood T cell repertoires in COVID-19. Clones were read by immunoSEQ multiplex PCR, and TCRdb kept only the in-frame ones, dropping some. The table lists roughly 77,000 clones, 88% of them singletons. The V and J ends lost 0 bases and 6 bases respectively, with 14 bases between them. This CDR3 has 15 residues. The germline gives CDR1 LGHDT, CDR2 YNNKEL (reference sequence). This TCR was recovered from a human donor in a cohort sampled during active COVID-19. The sequenced sample was peripheral blood. This sequence joins TRBV3-1 (or the pseudogene TRBV3-2) and TRBJ1-1, with D tentatively TRBD1 (5 bases). DNA of the CDR3: TGTGCCAGCAGCCAAGATTTATTGGGGCTCGCTGAAGCTTTCTTT. Its protein is CASSQDLLGLAEAFF.